The 21 T cell receptor beta chains in this list originate from one sample, sequenced in a study of T cell responses to AZD1222 COVID-19 vaccine. Sequencing used immunoSEQ multiplex PCR; TCRdb keeps in-frame clones, though not all of them. Of 75,000 to 100,000 clones listed, 80% to 90% are singletons. The sequencing used peripheral blood, collected on day 0 of AZD1222 vaccination. The receptors originated from an adult in good health.

The rearrangement uses TRBV7-9 and TRBJ1-2; D remains unclear. The CDR3 contains 14 residues. Germline CDR1 is SEHNR and CDR2 is FQNEAQ (reference sequence). V dropped 6 bases and J dropped 3 bases, with 14 bases sitting between them. This chain's CDR3 is CASRRTAGHYGYTF. As DNA, the CDR3 is TGTGCCAGCAGGCGCACCGCAGGACACTATGGCTACACCTTC.

This chain links TRBV23-1 with TRBJ2-7; tentative D call: TRBD1 (5 bases). TRBV23-1 is placed among ORFs of uncertain function. With 6 bases removed from V and 2 bases from J, the gap between germline ends came to 14 bases. This CDR3 comprises 14 residues. The DNA of the CDR3 is TGCGCCAGCAGCCCGACAGTCGATACCTACGAGCAGTACTTC. Protein sequence: CASSPTVDTYEQYF.

This chain joins TRBV21-1 and TRBJ1-6. TRBV21-1 has pseudogene status. This CDR3 comprises 17 residues. The CDR3 DNA reads TGTGCCAGCAGCATCCGGACCGGCGACTCCTATAATTCACCCCTCCACTTT. It translates to CASSIRTGDSYNSPLHF.

The chain combines TRBV9 with TRBJ1-4, with a tentative D call TRBD1 (5 bases). The CDR3 is made up of 14 amino acids. The V end lost 3 bases, the J end lost 5 bases, and 11 bases lay between the germline ends. Germline CDR1 reads SGDLS; CDR2 reads YYNGEE. CDR3 DNA sequence: TGTGCCAGCAGCGCACGGGGCGACAATGAAAAACTGTTTTTT. This sequence encodes CASSARGDNEKLFF.

J is TRBJ2-7 and V is TRBV4-3, with 7 positions matching TRBD1. Germline V gene sequence: CDR1 LGHNA, CDR2 YSLEER. The CDR3 runs 16 residues. Germline trimming cut 0 bases from V and 3 bases from J; bases unmatched to any gene: 8. CDR3 DNA: TGCGCCAGCAGCCAAGATCCTAAGGGGGCCGGCTACGAGCAGTACTTC. Protein: CASSQDPKGAGYEQYF.

The chain couples TRBV5-1 to TRBJ2-7; 8 nucleotides match TRBD1. Germline lookup yields CDR1 SGHRS and CDR2 YFSETQ. The ends lost 5 bases at V and 5 bases at J; junction bases unmatched: 6. There are 13 residues in the CDR3. In DNA form, the CDR3 reads TGCGCCAGCAGATGGACAGGGCGCGACGAGCAGTACTTC. It yields the protein CASRWTGRDEQYF.

The rearrangement links TRBV5-1 to TRBJ2-7, with TRBD2 as a possible D gene (6 bases). In germline, CDR1 is SGHRS, CDR2 YFSETQ. The CDR3 length is 14 residues. V lost 4 bases and J lost 6, with 17 bases in between. CDR3 nucleotide sequence: TGCGCCAGCAGCCCAGGACTACCCAAGGCCGAGCAGTACTTC. Encoded protein: CASSPGLPKAEQYF. The full variable domain, in which reference TRBV5-1 and TRBJ2-7 provide the parts outside the CDR3, is KAGVTQTPRYLIKTRGQQVTLSCSPISGHRSVSWYQQTPGQGLQFLFEYFSETQRNKGNFPGRFSGRQFSNSRSEMNVSTLELGDSALYLCASSPGLPKAEQYFGPGTRLTVT.

This sequence joins TRBV6-1 and TRBJ1-2, with D uncertain. Germline V lookup: CDR1 MNHNS, CDR2 SASEGT. V lost 2 bases to trimming and J lost 4 bases, with 8 bases between them. The CDR3 has 13 residues. The CDR3 loop is CASSESTVYGYTF. In nucleotides, the CDR3 is TGTGCCAGCAGTGAATCGACGGTCTATGGCTACACCTTC.

The V and J genes are TRBV5-4 and TRBJ1-2; 7 bases agree with TRBD1. The V gene end was trimmed by 4 bases and the J gene end by 7 bases; junction bases not matched to a gene: 10. The CDR3 consists of 14 residues. From germline, CDR1 is SGHNT and CDR2 YYREEE (reference sequence). Here the CDR3 reads CASSLGTDELGYTF. In DNA, the CDR3 is TGTGCCAGCAGCCTAGGGACAGATGAGCTTGGCTACACCTTC.

This clone was counted between two and nine times. The rearrangement joins TRBV2 to TRBJ1-2; a weak D match, TRBD1 (5 bases). Germline V gene sequence: CDR1 SNHLY, CDR2 FYNNEI. The CDR3 consists of 12 residues. Trimming cost V 7 bases and J 2 bases, with 8 bases left between them. The CDR3 nucleotides are TGTGCCAGCAAGAGACAGAACTATGGCTACACCTTC. Protein product: CASKRQNYGYTF.

This chain uses TRBV7-9 with TRBJ2-5; the match to TRBD2 covers 12 bases. CDR1 SEHNR and CDR2 FQNEAQ come from the germline V gene (reference sequence). There are 18 residues in the CDR3. J lost 5 bases, V lost 5 bases, and 15 bases had no gene match. CDR3 nucleotide sequence: TGTGCCAGCAGCCCCGTGGGAGCTAGCGGGGGGGGAGAGGAGACCCAGTACTTC. It codes for CASSPVGASGGGEETQYF.

The chain combines TRBV9 with TRBJ1-2, with D tentatively TRBD1 (5 bases). The CDR3 loop spans 14 amino acids. The V gene's germline CDR1 is SGDLS and CDR2 YYNGEE. The ends were cut back, 3 bases at V and 8 bases at J, with 17 bases in the middle. CDR3 bases: TGTGCCAGCAGCGCCCGAAGGGGAAGGTTCGGCTACACCTTC. Translating gives CASSARRGRFGYTF.

This chain connects TRBV14 to TRBJ1-1; D gene unclear. This CDR3 contains 14 residues. Trimming removed 4 bases from V and 5 bases from J, with 14 bases in between. Germline CDR1 reads SGHDN; CDR2 reads FVKESK. CDR3 nucleotide sequence: TGTGCCAGCAGCCGGATGGGGTTTGAAACTGAAGCTTTCTTT. Residues: CASSRMGFETEAFF. The whole variable domain, filled in from reference TRBV14 and TRBJ1-1, reads EAGVTQFPSHSVIEKGQTVTLRCDPISGHDNLYWYRRVMGKEIKFLLHFVKESKQDESGMPNNRFLAERTGGTYSTLKVQPAELEDSGVYFCASSRMGFETEAFFGQGTRLTVV.

The genes are TRBV30 and TRBJ1-1, with D possibly matching TRBD1 (5 bases). The V end was cut by 0 bases, the J end by 4 bases, with 9 bases between. The CDR3 sequence is 13 residues long. CDR1 and CDR2 from the germline V gene are GTSNPN and SVGIG (reference sequence). CDR3 region: CAWSVGGGTEAFF. CDR3 nucleotide sequence: TGTGCCTGGAGTGTCGGGGGTGGCACTGAAGCTTTCTTT.

V is TRBV28 and J is TRBJ1-3; 8 bases line up with TRBD1. The ends lost 3 bases at V and 0 bases at J; junction bases unmatched: 1. The germline CDR1 and CDR2 sequences are MDHEN and SYDVKM. This CDR3 region has 15 residues. CDR3: CASSFGTGSGNTIYF. CDR3 DNA: TGTGCCAGCAGTTTCGGGACAGGCTCTGGAAACACCATATATTTT.

The V and J genes are TRBV5-1 and TRBJ1-6, with a weak D call TRBD1 (5 bases). The CDR3 covers 15 residues. Trimming took off 2 bases at V and 8 bases at J, with 14 bases between the two ends. Germline-derived CDR1 and CDR2 are SGHRS and YFSETQ. The CDR3 coding sequence is TGCGCCAGCAGCTTAGGGACTAAGGGCGATTCACCCCTCCACTTT. Encoded protein: CASSLGTKGDSPLHF. The full variable domain, rest sourced from reference TRBV5-1 and TRBJ1-6, is KAGVTQTPRYLIKTRGQQVTLSCSPISGHRSVSWYQQTPGQGLQFLFEYFSETQRNKGNFPGRFSGRQFSNSRSEMNVSTLELGDSALYLCASSLGTKGDSPLHFGNGTRLTVT.

The rearrangement links TRBV19 to TRBJ1-2, with 12 bases lining up with TRBD1. This CDR3 is 13 amino acids long. V was clipped by 6 bases and J by 7 bases; unmatched bases: 3. Germline V gives CDR1 LNHDA, CDR2 SQIVND (reference sequence). In nucleotides, the CDR3 is TGTGCCAGTAGAAGGGACAGGGGGCTTGGCTACACCTTC. This translates into CASRRDRGLGYTF.

V is TRBV3-1 (or the pseudogene TRBV3-2) and J is TRBJ2-3, with 7 bases identical to TRBD2. Germline loops: CDR1 LGHDT, CDR2 YNNKEL (reference sequence). J gave up 1 base and V 0 bases, and 10 bases lay outside the gene matches. The CDR3 consists of 18 residues. The CDR3 loop is CASSQEKLAGVGTDTQYF. The CDR3 DNA sequence: TGTGCCAGCAGCCAAGAAAAATTGGCGGGGGTCGGCACAGATACGCAGTATTTT.

The V gene is TRBV7-8, the J gene TRBJ2-2; the D gene is possibly TRBD1 (6 bases). The CDR3 runs 15 residues. The germline V gene encodes CDR1 SGHVS and CDR2 FQNEAQ. V was clipped by 0 bases and J by 4 bases, with 9 bases between them. Written as DNA, the CDR3 is TGTGCCAGCAGCTTAGCGGGGGCGACCACCGGGGAGCTGTTTTTT. It yields the protein CASSLAGATTGELFF.

The genes are TRBV11-2 and TRBJ2-2; no clear D gene. V was shortened by 3 bases and J by 2 bases, with 16 bases between the two germline ends. The CDR3 spans 17 residues. Germline lookup yields CDR1 SGHAT and CDR2 FQNNGV. The CDR3 protein is CASSFPTVAANTGELFF. For the CDR3, the DNA is TGTGCCAGCAGCTTTCCGACTGTGGCCGCCAACACCGGGGAGCTGTTTTTT.

The rearrangement links TRBV14 to TRBJ2-1; D ambiguous. This CDR3 is built from 15 residues. Germline V gene sequence: CDR1 SGHDN, CDR2 FVKESK. V was cut by 0 bases and J by 0 bases, with 6 bases left in between. CDR3 bases: TGTGCCAGCAGCCAAGACAGGAGCTCCTACAATGAGCAGTTCTTC. This sequence encodes CASSQDRSSYNEQFF.